What follows are 14 T cell receptor beta chains derived from one specimen sequenced in a study of T cells expressing NK-cell markers. With the 5' RACE reads reprocessed, TCRdb shows one record per CDR3 protein and no DNA. The table gives just under 150,000 distinct CDR3 sequences; the top ten clones make up 12% of it. Source material: blood T cells: a sorted CD56 or NKG2C T cell subset, CD4+ or CD8+ T cells, or bulk PBMC T cells (not recorded which). The receptor set was obtained from a man in his late teens or twenties in good health.

V gene TRBV20-1 combines with J gene TRBJ2-1; the TCRdb D gene call, TRBD2, has no DNA to confirm it. The CDR3 loop spans 20 amino acids. Germline CDR1 and CDR2: DFQATT and SNEGSKA (reference sequence). The CDR3 here is CSARDSGLAGGSGSYNEQFF.

The chain links TRBV18 to TRBJ2-1; there is no DNA to check the TCRdb D call of TRBD1. This CDR3 region has 18 residues. Germline V gene lookup returns CDR1 KGHSH and CDR2 LQKENI. This CDR3 is CASSPTATGINSYNEQFF.

The chain links TRBV12-3 or TRBV12-4 to TRBJ2-1; TCRdb names TRBD2, which stays unverified in the absence of DNA. There are 16 residues in the CDR3. Here the CDR3 reads CASSFGSGRPYNEQFF.

The chain couples TRBV19 to TRBJ1-5; with no DNA, the TCRdb D assignment of TRBD1 cannot be verified. This CDR3 has 14 amino acids. Germline CDR1 reads LNHDA; CDR2 reads SQIVND (reference sequence). The CDR3 reads CASSPGQGGQPQHF. The entire variable domain, with the rest obtained from reference TRBV19 and TRBJ1-5, is as follows: DGGITQSPKYLFRKEGQNVTLSCEQNLNHDAMYWYRQDPGQGLRLIYYSQIVNDFQKGDIAEGYSVSREKKESFPLTVTSAQKNPTAFYLCASSPGQGGQPQHFGDGTRLSIL.

The V and J genes are TRBV12-3 or TRBV12-4 and TRBJ1-5. CDR3 length: 14 amino acids. The CDR3 reads CASSSTLGNQPQHF.

V gene TRBV12-3 or TRBV12-4 combines with J gene TRBJ1-1. The CDR3 has 14 residues. The CDR3 sequence is CASTQAGENTEAFF.

V and J are TRBV19 and TRBJ2-1; TCRdb reports TRBD1, a call that lacks DNA to check it against. Germline assignment: CDR1 LNHDA and CDR2 SQIVND (reference sequence). CDR3 length equals 14 residues. The chain's CDR3 is CASSSVPLGNEQFF.

The V gene is TRBV7-6, the J gene TRBJ1-3; TCRdb designates TRBD1, a call that cannot be tested without DNA. The germline V gene encodes CDR1 SGHVS and CDR2 FNYEAQ. The length of the CDR3 is 15 residues. CDR3 region: CASRTGQGFGNTIYF.

J is TRBJ1-5 and V is TRBV7-9. This CDR3 is 13 amino acids long. Germline CDR1 and CDR2: SEHNR and FQNEAQ (reference sequence). CDR3 sequence reads: CASSLALTQPQHF.

The chain carries TRBV4-1 and TRBJ2-1; TCRdb gives TRBD1 as the D gene, but with no DNA this cannot be confirmed. The CDR3 covers 13 residues. From germline, CDR1 is MGHRA and CDR2 YSYEKL. CDR3 amino acids: CASSQDGRGEQFF.

The chain links TRBV7-2 to TRBJ2-1; TCRdb picks TRBD1, but there is no DNA to check that call. Germline assignment: CDR1 SGHTA and CDR2 FQGNSA. This CDR3 is 14 amino acids long. CDR3 sequence: CASSPGGRWNEQFF.

The CDR3 reads CASSSERRGSYNEQFF. This chain joins TRBV12-3 or TRBV12-4 and TRBJ2-1; there is no DNA to check the TCRdb D call of TRBD2. This CDR3 is 16 amino acids long.

This chain uses TRBV24-1 with TRBJ2-1; TCRdb returns TRBD2, unconfirmable since there is no DNA. This CDR3 is built from 14 residues. CDR1 is KGHDR and CDR2 is SFDVKD in the germline V gene. This chain's CDR3 is CASAFRGGPNEQFF.

The rearrangement uses TRBV14 and TRBJ2-2; TCRdb returns TRBD1, unconfirmable since there is no DNA. Germline CDR1 reads SGHDN; CDR2 reads FVKESK. The CDR3 contains 17 residues. The CDR3 sequence: CASSQDWTGKNTGELFF.